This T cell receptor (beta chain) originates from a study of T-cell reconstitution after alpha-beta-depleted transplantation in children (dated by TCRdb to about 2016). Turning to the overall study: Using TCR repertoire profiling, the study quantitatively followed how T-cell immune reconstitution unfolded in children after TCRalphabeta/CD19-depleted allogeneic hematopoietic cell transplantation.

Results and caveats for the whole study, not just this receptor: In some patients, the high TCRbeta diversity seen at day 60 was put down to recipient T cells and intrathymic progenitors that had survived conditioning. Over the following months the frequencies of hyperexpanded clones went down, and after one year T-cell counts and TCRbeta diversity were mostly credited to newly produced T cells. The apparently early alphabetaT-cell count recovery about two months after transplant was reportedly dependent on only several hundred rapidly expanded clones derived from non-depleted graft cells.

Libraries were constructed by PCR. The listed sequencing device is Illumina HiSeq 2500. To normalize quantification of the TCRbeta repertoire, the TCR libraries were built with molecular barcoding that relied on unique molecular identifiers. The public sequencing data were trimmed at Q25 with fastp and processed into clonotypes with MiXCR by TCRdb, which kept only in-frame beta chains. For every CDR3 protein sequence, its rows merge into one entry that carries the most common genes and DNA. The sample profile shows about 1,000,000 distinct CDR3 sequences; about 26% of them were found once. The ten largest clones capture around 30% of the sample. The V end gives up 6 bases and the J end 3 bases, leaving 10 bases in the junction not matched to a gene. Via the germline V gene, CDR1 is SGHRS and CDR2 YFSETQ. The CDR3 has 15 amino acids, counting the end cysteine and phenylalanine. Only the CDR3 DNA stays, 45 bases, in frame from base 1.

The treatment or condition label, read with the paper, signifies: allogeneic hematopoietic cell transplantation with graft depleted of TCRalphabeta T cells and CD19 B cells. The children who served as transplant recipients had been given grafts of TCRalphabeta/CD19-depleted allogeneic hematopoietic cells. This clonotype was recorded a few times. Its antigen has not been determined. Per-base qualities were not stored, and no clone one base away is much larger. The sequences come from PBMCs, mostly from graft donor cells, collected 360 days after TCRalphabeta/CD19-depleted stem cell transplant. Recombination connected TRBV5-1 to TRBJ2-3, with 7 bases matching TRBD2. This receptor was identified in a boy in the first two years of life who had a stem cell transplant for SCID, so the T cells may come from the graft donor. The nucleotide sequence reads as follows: TGCGCCAGCACCCTAGCGGCTAGCCGAACAGATACGCAGTATTTT. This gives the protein CASTLAASRTDTQYF.